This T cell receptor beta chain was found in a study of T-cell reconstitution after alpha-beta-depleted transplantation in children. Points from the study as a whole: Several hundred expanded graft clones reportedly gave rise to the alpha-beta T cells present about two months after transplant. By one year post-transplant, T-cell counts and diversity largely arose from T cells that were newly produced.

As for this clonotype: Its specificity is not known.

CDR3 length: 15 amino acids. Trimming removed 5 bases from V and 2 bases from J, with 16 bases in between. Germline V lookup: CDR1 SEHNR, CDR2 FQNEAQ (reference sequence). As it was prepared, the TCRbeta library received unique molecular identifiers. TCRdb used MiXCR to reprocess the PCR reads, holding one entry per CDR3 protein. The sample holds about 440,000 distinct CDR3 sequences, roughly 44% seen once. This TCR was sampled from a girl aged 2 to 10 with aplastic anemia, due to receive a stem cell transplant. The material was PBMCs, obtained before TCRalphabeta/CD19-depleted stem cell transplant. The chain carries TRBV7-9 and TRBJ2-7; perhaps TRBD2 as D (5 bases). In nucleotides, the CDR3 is TGTGCCAGCAGCCCCATGAGGGCGCGGGCCTACGAGCAGTACTTC. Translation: CASSPMRARAYEQYF.